The 24 T cell receptor beta chains given below trace back to one sample, sequenced in a study of shared clonotypes between healthy human individuals. Naive CD8 cells were CD45RO-negative, positively selected for CCR7, excluding terminally differentiated effector memory CD45RA+ cells. The repertoire was sequenced with immunoSEQ multiplex PCR; TCRdb's copy has only in-frame clones and lacks some. The sample has some 2.1 million clones, roughly 95% seen once. Sequenced material: naive CD8+ T cells from PBMCs. Source of these receptors: a man aged 18 to 29 in good health. Some clones in this sample may be carry-over from other donors' samples.

The rearrangement joins TRBV9 to TRBJ1-1, with 7 bases lining up with TRBD1. Germline CDR1 reads SGDLS; CDR2 reads YYNGEE. The J segment lost 0 bases and the V segment lost 0 bases, leaving 8 bases of the junction unmatched. There are 17 residues in the CDR3. This CDR3 reads CASSVGVNTGVNTEAFF. The DNA of the CDR3 is TGTGCCAGCAGCGTAGGTGTCAACACAGGGGTGAACACTGAAGCTTTCTTT.

V and J are TRBV5-4 and TRBJ2-7; 7 bases line up with TRBD1. V lost 9 bases to trimming and J lost 4 bases; unmatched junction nucleotides: 13. Germline values: CDR1 SGHNT, CDR2 YYREEE (reference sequence). This CDR3 contains 14 residues. CDR3 bases: TGTGCCACCAACCCACCGGGACAGCCTTACGAGCAGTACTTC. Protein sequence: CATNPPGQPYEQYF.

The V call is TRBV19, the J call TRBJ2-2, with TRBD2 as a possible D gene (5 bases). V lost 7 bases to trimming and J lost 5 bases, with 17 bases between them. Looked up from germline, CDR1 is LNHDA and CDR2 is SQIVND (reference sequence). The CDR3 extends over 15 amino acids. The CDR3 is CASNFLVEGTGELFF. Here the CDR3 DNA reads TGTGCCAGTAATTTCCTAGTCGAGGGTACCGGGGAGCTGTTTTTT.

CDR3 loop: CASSYSSGGYYNEQFF. The CDR3 DNA is TGTGCCAGCAGTTACTCCTCCGGAGGGTACTACAATGAGCAGTTCTTC. The chain combines TRBV6-5 with TRBJ2-1; TRBD2 is a possible D gene (6 bases). The CDR3 sequence is 16 residues long. Trimming cost V 0 bases and J 3 bases, with 12 bases left between them. Germline lookup yields CDR1 MNHEY and CDR2 SVGAGI.

The chain carries TRBV7-2 and TRBJ2-1; TRBD2 is a possible D gene (7 bases). Germline V CDR1 and CDR2: SGHTA, FQGNSA. This CDR3 region has 13 residues. The germline V and J ends were trimmed by 5 bases and 6 bases, with 11 bases remaining between them. The CDR3 nucleotides are TGTGCCAGCAGCCAGGGAGGGGGCAATGAGCAGTTCTTC. This encodes CASSQGGGNEQFF.

The chain is built from TRBV9 and TRBJ2-1, with 11 bases lining up with TRBD2. Germline V gives CDR1 SGDLS, CDR2 YYNGEE. V trimming: 0 bases; J trimming: 1 base; junction bases outside the gene matches: 3. The CDR3 covers 17 residues. CDR3 in amino acids: CASSVATSGKSYNEQFF. Written as DNA, the CDR3 is TGTGCCAGCAGCGTAGCGACTAGCGGGAAATCCTACAATGAGCAGTTCTTC.

This clone was picked up one time. The chain recombines TRBV4-3 with TRBJ1-5, with TRBD1 as a possible D gene (5 bases). The germline V gene encodes CDR1 LGHNA and CDR2 YSLEER. CDR3 length: 15 amino acids. Trimming took off 1 base at V and 4 bases at J, with 11 bases between the two ends. The CDR3 nucleotides read TGCGCCAGCAGCCAAGTTATGGGGGGAAATCAGCCCCAGCATTTT. Its protein is CASSQVMGGNQPQHF.

As to this clone: The sample has other DNA sequences that encode this CDR3 too. The genes are TRBV13 and TRBJ2-1; D gene uncertain. Trimming took off 0 bases at V and 5 bases at J, with 5 bases between the two ends. The CDR3 runs 13 residues. Germline V gives CDR1 PRHDT, CDR2 FYEKMQ (reference sequence). This CDR3 is CASSLGRNNEQFF. CDR3 nucleotide sequence: TGTGCCAGCAGCTTAGGCAGAAACAATGAGCAGTTCTTC.

The J gene is TRBJ2-4, the V gene TRBV7-9; a possible D gene is TRBD2 (6 bases). The CDR3 is made up of 14 amino acids. Trimming stripped 4 bases from V and 7 bases from J, with 14 bases between. Per the germline V gene, CDR1 is SEHNR and CDR2 is FQNEAQ (reference sequence). CDR3 coding DNA: TGTGCCAGCAGCTCCCCGGGGGATCGCAACATTCAGTACTTC. This encodes CASSSPGDRNIQYF.

The genes are TRBV2 and TRBJ2-7; D unclear. Per germline, CDR1 SNHLY and CDR2 FYNNEI. V was cut by 3 bases and J by 3 bases, with 12 bases left in between. This CDR3 comprises 14 residues. CDR3 nucleotide sequence: TGTGCCAGCAGTGAGTCGGAGCGAGTCTACGAGCAGTACTTC. This translates into CASSESERVYEQYF.

The chain has TRBV27 and TRBJ2-7; no reliable D call. V lost 5 bases, J lost 2 bases, and 13 bases lay in between. The V gene's germline CDR1 is MNHEY and CDR2 SMNVEV (reference sequence). This CDR3 is 14 amino acids long. Here the CDR3 reads CASSPLRLPYEQYF. The CDR3 nucleotides are TGTGCCAGCAGTCCCCTGAGGTTGCCCTACGAGCAGTACTTC.

The rearrangement joins TRBV14 to TRBJ1-2; TRBD1 is a possible D gene (6 bases). The germline V gene has CDR1 SGHDN and CDR2 FVKESK. V lost 3 bases and J lost 7, with 18 bases in between. The CDR3 contains 15 residues. The CDR3 sequence: CASSQTREGDSGYTF. CDR3 sequence (DNA): TGTGCCAGCAGCCAGACAAGAGAGGGGGATAGTGGCTACACCTTC.

The gene calls are TRBV11-2 and TRBJ2-7, with 10 nucleotides matching TRBD1. The CDR3 covers 16 residues. Per germline, CDR1 SGHAT and CDR2 FQNNGV. The V segment lost 0 bases and the J segment 6 bases; nucleotides outside the gene matches: 8. CDR3 residues: CASSLDTRTGGGEQYF. CDR3 in DNA: TGTGCCAGCAGCTTAGATACAAGGACAGGGGGAGGCGAGCAGTACTTC.

The chain is built from TRBV6-1 and TRBJ1-5, with 8 bases fitting TRBD1. Trimming took 0 bases from V and 9 from J; bases not matched to a gene: 7. The CDR3 has 15 residues. CDR1 and CDR2 (germline): MNHNS, SASEGT. The CDR3 nucleotides read TGTGCCAGCAGTGAAGCGGAGACAGGGGCCATGCCCCAGCATTTT. Protein: CASSEAETGAMPQHF.

The V gene is TRBV4-3, the J gene TRBJ2-2, with 13 bases matching TRBD2. The CDR3 extends over 20 amino acids. From germline, CDR1 is LGHNA and CDR2 YSLEER. The trim removed 0 bases at V and 5 bases at J, leaving 12 bases unmatched. The DNA for the CDR3 is TGCGCCAGCAGCCAAGATTTGAAACTAGCGGGAGGGCCCTCTACCGGGGAGCTGTTTTTT. It encodes CASSQDLKLAGGPSTGELFF.

The chain is built from TRBV7-9 and TRBJ2-5; 7 bases align to TRBD1. The CDR3 is made up of 14 amino acids. The junction had 8 bases not matched to a gene; V was cut back by 6 bases and J by 4 bases. Looked up from germline, CDR1 is SEHNR and CDR2 is FQNEAQ (reference sequence). The CDR3 sequence is CASSQTGLVETQYF. DNA for the CDR3: TGTGCCAGCAGTCAGACAGGGTTGGTAGAGACCCAGTACTTC.

V and J are TRBV7-9 and TRBJ2-3; possibly TRBD2 for D (6 bases). This CDR3 contains 16 residues. Trimming cost V 0 bases and J 2 bases, with 12 bases left between them. Germline V gene lookup returns CDR1 SEHNR and CDR2 FQNEAQ (reference sequence). The CDR3 here is CASSLAVADPTDTQYF. CDR3 nucleotides: TGTGCCAGCAGCTTAGCGGTAGCGGACCCCACAGATACGCAGTATTTT.

The chain employs TRBV9 and TRBJ1-1, with D possibly being TRBD1 (5 bases). In germline, CDR1 is SGDLS, CDR2 YYNGEE. Trimming removed 6 bases from V and 1 base from J, with 10 bases in between. This CDR3 has 13 amino acids. In nucleotides, the CDR3 is TGTGCCAGCACCGAAACAGGGAACACTGAAGCTTTCTTT. The encoded protein is CASTETGNTEAFF.

The V gene is TRBV5-5, the J gene TRBJ2-5; D might be TRBD1 (6 bases). Trimming took off 3 bases at V and 2 bases at J, with 8 bases between the two ends. Germline V gene sequence: CDR1 SGHKS, CDR2 YYEKEE (reference sequence). The CDR3 loop spans 13 amino acids. This chain's CDR3 is CASSYDRQETQYF. CDR3 bases: TGTGCCAGCAGCTACGACAGGCAAGAGACCCAGTACTTC.

The chain's CDR3 is CATSSLDQGVQHF. The CDR3 DNA follows: TGTGCCACCAGCAGCTTGGACCAGGGGGTCCAGCATTTT. J is TRBJ1-5 and V is TRBV15, with TRBD1 matching 7 bases. The CDR3 length is 13 residues. V trimming: 3 bases; J trimming: 12 bases; junction bases outside the gene matches: 8. The germline V gene has CDR1 LNHNV and CDR2 YYDKDF (reference sequence).

With respect to this clone: Other DNA sequences from this sample encode an identical CDR3 as well. The rearrangement joins TRBV19 to TRBJ2-1, with D possibly being TRBD2 (6 bases). There are 13 residues in the CDR3. Germline V gene lookup returns CDR1 LNHDA and CDR2 SQIVND (reference sequence). V was clipped by 6 bases and J by 0 bases, with 6 bases between them. The CDR3 bases are TGTGCCAGTAGCGGGGGCTCCTACAATGAGCAGTTCTTC. Amino acid sequence: CASSGGSYNEQFF.

V gene TRBV9 combines with J gene TRBJ2-7, with D unclear. The CDR3 has 14 residues. The germline V gene encodes CDR1 SGDLS and CDR2 YYNGEE. The V gene lost 4 bases and the J gene lost 0 bases, with 11 bases spanning the gap. The CDR3 spells CASSSGLFSYEQYF. CDR3 DNA: TGTGCCAGCAGCTCCGGGTTGTTCTCCTACGAGCAGTACTTC.

V is TRBV7-3 and J is TRBJ2-1, with 7 positions matching TRBD2. V was clipped by 0 bases and J by 5 bases; unmatched bases: 4. CDR3 length: 15 amino acids. Germline CDR1 is SGHTA and CDR2 is FQGTGA. Here the CDR3 DNA reads TGTGCCAGCAGCTTAACGGGGAGGGTCAACAATGAGCAGTTCTTC. Translated, it gives CASSLTGRVNNEQFF.

The chain combines TRBV5-1 with TRBJ2-7; D is possibly TRBD1 (5 bases). The CDR3 covers 15 residues. Germline V gene sequence: CDR1 SGHRS, CDR2 YFSETQ. The V end was cut by 3 bases, the J end by 0 bases, with 13 bases between. The CDR3: CASSWGDDLSYEQYF. The CDR3 nucleotides read TGCGCCAGCAGCTGGGGCGACGACCTCTCCTACGAGCAGTACTTC. The full variable domain, completed using reference TRBV5-1 and TRBJ2-7, is KAGVTQTPRYLIKTRGQQVTLSCSPISGHRSVSWYQQTPGQGLQFLFEYFSETQRNKGNFPGRFSGRQFSNSRSEMNVSTLELGDSALYLCASSWGDDLSYEQYFGPGTRLTVT.